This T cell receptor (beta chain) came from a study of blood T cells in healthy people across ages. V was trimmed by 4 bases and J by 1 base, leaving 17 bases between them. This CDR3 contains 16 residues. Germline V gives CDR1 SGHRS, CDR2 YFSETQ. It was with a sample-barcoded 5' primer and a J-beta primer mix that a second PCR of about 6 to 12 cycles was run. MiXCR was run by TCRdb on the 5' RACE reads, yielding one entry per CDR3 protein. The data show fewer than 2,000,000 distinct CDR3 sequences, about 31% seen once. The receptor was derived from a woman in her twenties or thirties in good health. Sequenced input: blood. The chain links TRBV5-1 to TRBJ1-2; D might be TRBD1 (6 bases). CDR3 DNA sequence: TGCGCCAGCAGCATCTCCCCTAGGACAGTTAACTATGGCTACACCTTC. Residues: CASSISPRTVNYGYTF.